Listed below are T cell receptor beta chains from one sample, sequenced in a study of T cell responses to AZD1222 COVID-19 vaccine. Clones were sequenced by immunoSEQ multiplex PCR, and TCRdb holds only the in-frame ones, with some missing. The sample carries about 120,000 clones, about nine tenths recorded once. The sample was peripheral blood, taken on day 0 of AZD1222 vaccination. The receptor source for this set is an adult in good health. Each CDR3 is given with its conserved first and last residue. D genes are given only for firm matches. Where a row states a size, it is once, few, many or the class of an expanded clone; other rows omit it.

clone_size	v_call	j_call	d_call	cdr3_nt	cdr3_aa
.	TRBV30	TRBJ1-6	.	TGTGCCTGGAGTGAAACAGTTTCACCCCTCCACTTT	CAWSETVSPLHF
few	TRBV28	TRBJ2-3	TRBD2	TGTGCCAGCAGTTTAGGTTCGGCTAGCGGAAGCACAGATACGCAGTATTTT	CASSLGSASGSTDTQYF
.	TRBV11-2	TRBJ1-2	.	TGTGCCAGCAGCCCCCCCGGGGGAAGGTATGGCTACACCTTC	CASSPPGGRYGYTF
.	TRBV5-4	TRBJ1-2	TRBD1	TGTGCCAGCACGCAAATCAGGGGGCCCTATGGCTACACCTTC	CASTQIRGPYGYTF
.	TRBV5-1	TRBJ2-7	TRBD1	TGCGCCAGCGCTGGACAGGGCTACGAGCAGTACTTC	CASAGQGYEQYF
.	TRBV28	TRBJ2-3	.	TGTGCCAGCAGTTCAGGGGGGTATCCAGATACGCAGTATTTT	CASSSGGYPDTQYF
.	TRBV5-1	TRBJ1-5	.	TGCGCCAGCCCGGGTGAGAGGGGGTTTCAGCCCCAGCATTTT	CASPGERGFQPQHF
few	TRBV6-4	TRBJ1-1	.	TGTGCCAGCAGCCCCAAGGGAGGGGACACTGAAGCTTTCTTT	CASSPKGGDTEAFF
.	TRBV7-9	TRBJ1-4	.	TGTGCCAGCAGCGGGAGGGTTGGTGAAAAACTGTTTTTT	CASSGRVGEKLFF
.	TRBV6-5	TRBJ1-5	.	TGTGCCAGCAGCTTCGGGGGGAATGGCAATCAGCCCCAGCATTTT	CASSFGGNGNQPQHF
.	TRBV7-2	TRBJ1-1	.	TGTGCCAGCAGCTTAAGGGTTCGGGACACTGAAGCTTTCTTT	CASSLRVRDTEAFF
.	TRBV9	TRBJ1-4	TRBD1	TGTGCCAGCAGCGTAGAGGGGGCCGGACAGGGGAACGAAAAACTGTTTTTT	CASSVEGAGQGNEKLFF
.	TRBV28	TRBJ2-7	TRBD2	TGTGCCAGCAGGGGTCTCTGGGAGGGAACCTACGAGCAGTACTTC	CASRGLWEGTYEQYF
.	TRBV28	TRBJ1-2	.	TGTGCCAGCAGTTCCACGGGCCAGGGATGGGGCTACACCTTC	CASSSTGQGWGYTF
.	TRBV3-1/TRBV3-2	TRBJ2-1	TRBD2	TGTGCCAGCAGCCAAGATCCTAGCGGCAGCTCCTACAATGAGCAGTTCTTC	CASSQDPSGSSYNEQFF
.	TRBV6-2/TRBV6-3	TRBJ1-2	TRBD1	TGTGCCAGCAGCGACACGGTGACAGGGGATGGCTACACCTTC	CASSDTVTGDGYTF
.	TRBV7-9	TRBJ1-6	TRBD1	TGTGCCAGCAGCTTCACAGGGGGTACCTATAATTCACCCCTCCACTTT	CASSFTGGTYNSPLHF
few	TRBV12-3/TRBV12-4	TRBJ2-5	.	TGTGCCAGCAGTGCCAGACTCCAAGAGACCCAGTACTTC	CASSARLQETQYF
.	TRBV19	TRBJ2-7	.	TGTGCCAGTAGTGCCCAAGCAGGGAGATACGAGCAGTACTTC	CASSAQAGRYEQYF
once	TRBV7-9	TRBJ1-3	.	TGTGCCAGCAGCTCAACAATTGGAAACACCATATATTTT	CASSSTIGNTIYF
.	TRBV9	TRBJ1-6	TRBD1	TGTGCCAGCACCGGGACAGAGAATTCACCCCTCCACTTT	CASTGTENSPLHF
.	TRBV6-2/TRBV6-3	TRBJ2-1	.	TGTGCCAGCAGTTCGGTAAGCTACAATGAGCAGTTCTTC	CASSSVSYNEQFF
.	TRBV6-6	TRBJ1-1	.	TGTGCCAGCAGTTACTCGATCTCCATAGAAGCTTTCTTT	CASSYSISIEAFF
.	TRBV7-9	TRBJ2-1	TRBD1	TGTGCCAGCATGGGACAGGGGCCGCACAATGAGCAGTTCTTC	CASMGQGPHNEQFF
.	TRBV19	TRBJ2-7	.	TGTGCCAGTAGTATAATTGAGGGCAGCTACGAGCAGTACTTC	CASSIIEGSYEQYF
.	TRBV29-1	TRBJ1-4	.	TGCAGCGTTAGAACTCAGGGGGAAAAACTGTTTTTT	CSVRTQGEKLFF
.	TRBV6-2/TRBV6-3	TRBJ2-7	.	TGTGCCAGCAGTACGACTGGGAGCTCCTACGAGCAGTACTTC	CASSTTGSSYEQYF
.	TRBV4-1	TRBJ1-6	.	TGCGCCAGCAGCCAAGCCCGCTCTGGACACTTTAATTCACCCCTCCACTTT	CASSQARSGHFNSPLHF